This T cell receptor beta chain is drawn from a study of blood T cell repertoires in COVID-19. Whole-study context: Some COVID-19 samples were acute and others convalescent; all came from the United States, Italy and Spain. T cells, B-cell-depleted T cells, or PBMCs supplied cDNA or gDNA.

Authors' processing steps: Using reference gene primer amplification, nucleated cell counts were estimated. The table came from immunoSEQ multiplex PCR; TCRdb's copy has only in-frame clones and leaves some out. V and J calls and clone size are copied from that table; D and trimming were computed from the DNA. The data hold roughly 320,000 clones, with just under 90% observed a single time. V lost 5 bases to trimming and J lost 2 bases; unmatched junction nucleotides: 4. The CDR3 extends over 14 amino acids. The germline gives CDR1 SGHTA, CDR2 FQGNSA. Enrolment of Seattle patients took place during active infection, and they were followed longitudinally.

Sequencing used peripheral blood. This TCR came from a woman aged 50 to 60 with COVID-19, enrolled during active disease. The chain links TRBV7-2 to TRBJ2-7; 9 bases line up with TRBD1. DNA of the CDR3: TGTGCCAGCAGCCCCAGGGACAGGGCCTACGAGCAGTACTTC. Protein: CASSPRDRAYEQYF.